This T cell receptor beta chain came from a study of blood T cell repertoires in COVID-19. On the study more broadly: Specimens from acute and convalescent COVID-19 originated in the United States, Italy and Spain.

Germline CDR1 MNHEY, CDR2 SVGAGI. V shed 0 bases and J 7 bases; nucleotides not matched to a gene: 5. The CDR3 length is 15 residues. Data came from immunoSEQ multiplex PCR; TCRdb stores just in-frame clones and leaves some out. The sample consists of some 45,000 clones, around 91% of them appearing once. This TCR came from a man over 45 with active COVID-19. The specimen was peripheral blood. The chain combines TRBV6-5 with TRBJ2-2; 7 nucleotides match TRBD1. The CDR3 coding sequence is TGTGCCAGCAGTTACTCGAAACAGGGGTTCGGGGAGCTGTTTTTT. Encoded protein: CASSYSKQGFGELFF.